This TCR beta chain is from a study of T-cell memory formation after mild COVID-19. Study results and caveats: Some clones that responded turned up in pre-infection memory, which suggests that cross-reactive memory joined in. Second-wave clones reaching peak frequency on day 37 lacked confirmed SARS-CoV-2 specificity.

Only a few counts were recorded for this clonotype. As yet, its antigen is unknown. This CDR3 has 15 residues. Per the germline V gene, CDR1 is MNHNY and CDR2 is SVGAGI (reference sequence). V was pared by 6 bases and J by 0 bases, with 12 bases between. With constant-segment primers, 5'RACE yielded cDNA libraries of TCR alpha and TCR beta that carried sample barcodes and UMIs. TCRdb re-derived calls from the 5' RACE reads in MiXCR, one entry per CDR3 protein. The sample carries about 430,000 distinct CDR3 sequences, 20% to 25% recorded once. The sequenced sample was PBMCs or a T cell subset sorted from them (not recorded which). This receptor was obtained from an adult woman who had mild COVID-19 (a few samples of this study predate the infection). Cell type and time point are not known. The rearrangement uses TRBV6-6 and TRBJ2-1; D tentatively fits TRBD1 or TRBD2 (5 bases each). CDR3 region: CASSSGPGSYNEQFF. The CDR3 bases are TGTGCCAGCAGCTCGGGACCTGGCTCCTACAATGAGCAGTTCTTC.